This TCR beta chain was sequenced for a study of shared clonotypes between healthy human individuals. The method was immunoSEQ multiplex PCR; TCRdb's version includes in-frame clones alone and lacks a portion of them. The sample yields about 650,000 clones, roughly 95% seen once. In the naive CD8 group, cells lacked CD45RO and were positively selected for CCR7, so terminally differentiated effector memory CD45RA+ cells were left out. The CDR3 has 12 residues. Trimming cost V 0 bases and J 4 bases, with 4 bases left between them. Germline lookup yields CDR1 SGHRS and CDR2 YFSETQ. This receptor was taken from a woman younger than 45 in good health. The rearrangement links TRBV5-1 to TRBJ1-2; D is unresolved. The sequencing sample was made of naive CD8+ T cells sorted from blood. The CDR3 is CASSLARYGYTF. The DNA of the CDR3 is TGCGCCAGCAGCTTGGCCCGCTATGGCTACACCTTC.